The clone carrying this T cell receptor beta chain appeared a few times. CDR1 MNHNS and CDR2 SASEGT come from the germline V gene. The length of the CDR3 is 16 residues. The junction had 7 bases not matched to a gene; V was cut back by 1 base and J by 7 bases. The source of the sample is a study of blood T cell repertoires in COVID-19. Sequencing used immunoSEQ multiplex PCR; TCRdb keeps in-frame clones, though not all of them. The sample lists 200,000 to 300,000 clones; around nine tenths were seen once. The V gene is TRBV6-1, the J gene TRBJ2-1, with TRBD2 identical over 10 bases. This clonotype was sampled from a man aged 25-45 years with active or convalescent COVID-19. The source material was peripheral blood. The CDR3 is CASSEGSSGGVNEQFF. The CDR3 region has the DNA TGTGCCAGCAGTGAAGGGTCAAGCGGGGGGGTAAATGAGCAGTTCTTC.